The T cell receptor (beta chain) under discussion was sequenced for a study of response to subunit inactivated influenza vaccine. Study-wide findings and caveats: Authors proposed each seasonal influenza vaccination draws in few new T cells.

TCRdb recomputed calls from the RT-PCR reads with MiXCR, one row per CDR3 protein. The sample carries 500,000 to 550,000 distinct CDR3 sequences, approximately 7.3% recorded once. Comments on this clonotype: Its cognate antigen is unknown.

The TCR was taken from a man between 50 and 70 years old who received an inactivated influenza vaccine. This specimen was PBMCs from blood, taken less than 30 months after vaccination.

CDR3 region: CASSQPPGLAGVDEQFF. CDR3 nucleotides: TGTGCCAGCAGCCAGCCTCCGGGACTAGCGGGAGTAGACGAGCAGTTCTTC. This chain uses TRBV3-1 with TRBJ2-1; 14 nucleotides agree with TRBD2. The CDR3 has 17 amino acids. Germline assignment: CDR1 LGHDT and CDR2 YNNKEL (reference sequence). V dropped 3 bases and J dropped 10; count of bases not matched to a gene: 11.